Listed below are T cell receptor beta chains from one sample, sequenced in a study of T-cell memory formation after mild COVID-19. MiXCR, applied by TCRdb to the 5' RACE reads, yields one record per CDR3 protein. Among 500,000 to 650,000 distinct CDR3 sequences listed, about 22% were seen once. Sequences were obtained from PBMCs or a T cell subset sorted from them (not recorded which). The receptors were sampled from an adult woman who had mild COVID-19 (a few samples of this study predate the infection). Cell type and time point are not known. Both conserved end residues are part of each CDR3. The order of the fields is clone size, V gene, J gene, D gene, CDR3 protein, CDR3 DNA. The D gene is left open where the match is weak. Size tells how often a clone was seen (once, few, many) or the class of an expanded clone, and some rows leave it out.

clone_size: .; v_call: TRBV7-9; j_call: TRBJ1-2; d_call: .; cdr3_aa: CASSLAGYYGYTF; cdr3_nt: TGTGCCAGCAGCTTAGCAGGCTATTATGGCTACACCTTC
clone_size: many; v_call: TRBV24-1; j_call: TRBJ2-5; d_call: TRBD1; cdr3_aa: CATSDPGTGSQETQYF; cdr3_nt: TGTGCCACCAGTGATCCTGGGACAGGGAGTCAAGAGACCCAGTACTTC
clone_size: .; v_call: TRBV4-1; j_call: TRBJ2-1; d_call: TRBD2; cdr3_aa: CASSQEGPRSAGASYNEQFF; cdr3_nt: TGCGCCAGCAGCCAAGAAGGCCCGAGGTCCGCGGGAGCGTCCTACAATGAGCAGTTCTTC
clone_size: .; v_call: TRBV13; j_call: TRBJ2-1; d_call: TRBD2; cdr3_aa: CATGGLAVYNEQFF; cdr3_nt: TGTGCCACCGGCGGACTAGCGGTCTACAATGAGCAGTTCTTC
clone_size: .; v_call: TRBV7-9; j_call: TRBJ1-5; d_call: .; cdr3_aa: CAIGDYSNQPQHF; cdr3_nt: TGTGCTATCGGGGATTATAGCAATCAGCCCCAGCATTTT
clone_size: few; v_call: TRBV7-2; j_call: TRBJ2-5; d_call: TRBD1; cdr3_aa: CASSLGQGSETQYF; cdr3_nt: TGTGCCAGCAGCTTGGGACAGGGGTCGGAGACCCAGTACTTC
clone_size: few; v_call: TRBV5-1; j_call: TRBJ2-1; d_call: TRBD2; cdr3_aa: CASSLEEVAGYNEQFF; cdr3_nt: TGCGCCAGCAGCTTGGAAGAGGTAGCGGGGTACAATGAGCAGTTCTTC
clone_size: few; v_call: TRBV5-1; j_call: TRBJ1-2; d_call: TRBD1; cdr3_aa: CASSHETGNYGYTF; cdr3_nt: TGCGCCAGCAGCCACGAGACAGGGAACTATGGCTACACCTTC
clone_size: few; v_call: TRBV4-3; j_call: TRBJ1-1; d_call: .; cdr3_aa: CASSQDNARNTEAFF; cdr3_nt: TGCGCCAGCAGCCAAGATAATGCGAGAAACACTGAAGCTTTCTTT
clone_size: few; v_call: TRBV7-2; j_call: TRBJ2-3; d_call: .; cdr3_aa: CASSLEFRGFSGQMRTQYF; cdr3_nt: TGTGCCAGCAGCTTAGAGTTCAGGGGCTTTAGCGGACAGATGAGGACGCAGTATTTT
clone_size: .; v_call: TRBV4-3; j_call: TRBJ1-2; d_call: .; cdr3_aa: CASSQDSRELRGYTF; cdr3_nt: TGCGCCAGCAGCCAAGATAGCAGGGAATTGAGGGGCTACACCTTC
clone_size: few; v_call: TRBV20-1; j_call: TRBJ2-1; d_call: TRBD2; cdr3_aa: CSARVNGLAAYNEQFF; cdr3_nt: TGCAGTGCTAGAGTGAATGGCCTAGCGGCCTACAATGAGCAGTTCTTC
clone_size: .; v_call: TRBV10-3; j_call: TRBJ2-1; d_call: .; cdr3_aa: CAISESGDSPNEQFF; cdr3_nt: TGTGCCATCAGTGAGTCTGGGGACTCGCCGAATGAGCAGTTCTTC
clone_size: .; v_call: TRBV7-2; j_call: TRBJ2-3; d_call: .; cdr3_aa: CASSPGGPPQYF; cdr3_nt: TGTGCCAGCAGCCCTGGGGGGCCGCCGCAGTATTTT
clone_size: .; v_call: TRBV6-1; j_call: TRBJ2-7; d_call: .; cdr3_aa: CASSEQEGRSYEQYF; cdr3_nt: TGTGCCAGCAGTGAACAGGAGGGACGCTCCTACGAGCAGTACTTC
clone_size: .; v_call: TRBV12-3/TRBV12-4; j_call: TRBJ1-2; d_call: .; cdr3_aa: CASRLYGYTF; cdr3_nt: TGTGCCAGCAGGCTCTATGGCTACACCTTC
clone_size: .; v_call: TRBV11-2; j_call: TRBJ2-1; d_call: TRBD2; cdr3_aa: CASSWWSGREGDNEQFF; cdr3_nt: TGTGCCAGCAGCTGGTGGAGCGGGAGGGAGGGGGACAATGAGCAGTTCTTC
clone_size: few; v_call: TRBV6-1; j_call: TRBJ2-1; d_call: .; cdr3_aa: CASREGPIVVKDEQFF; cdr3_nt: TGTGCCAGCAGGGAGGGACCTATAGTGGTTAAAGATGAGCAGTTCTTC
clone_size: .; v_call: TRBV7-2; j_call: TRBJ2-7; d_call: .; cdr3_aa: CASSLGGGGAASIKQYF; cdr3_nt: TGTGCCAGCAGCTTAGGGGGGGGCGGAGCGGCCTCTATCAAGCAGTACTTC
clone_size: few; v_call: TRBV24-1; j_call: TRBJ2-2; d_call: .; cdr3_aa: CATAGANTGELFF; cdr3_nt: TGTGCCACCGCCGGGGCGAACACCGGGGAGCTGTTTTTT
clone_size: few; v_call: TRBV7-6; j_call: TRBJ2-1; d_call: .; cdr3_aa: CASSSPAYNEQFF; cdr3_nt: TGTGCCAGCAGCTCACCTGCCTACAATGAGCAGTTCTTC
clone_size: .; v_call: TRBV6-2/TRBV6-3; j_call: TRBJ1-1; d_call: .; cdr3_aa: CASSYSRQWGPEAFF; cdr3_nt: TGTGCCAGCAGTTACTCGAGACAGTGGGGACCTGAAGCTTTCTTT
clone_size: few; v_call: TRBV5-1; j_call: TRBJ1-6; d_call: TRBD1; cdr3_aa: CASSLPGGSNSPLHF; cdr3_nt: TGCGCCAGCAGCTTGCCAGGGGGAAGTAATTCACCCCTCCACTTT
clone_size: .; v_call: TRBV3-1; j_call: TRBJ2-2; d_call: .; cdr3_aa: CASSKGTGELFF; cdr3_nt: TGTGCCAGCAGTAAGGGAACCGGGGAGCTGTTTTTT
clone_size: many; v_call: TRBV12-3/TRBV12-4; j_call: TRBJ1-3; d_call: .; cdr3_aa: CASSPSGNTIYF; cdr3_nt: TGTGCCAGCAGCCCCTCTGGAAACACCATATATTTT
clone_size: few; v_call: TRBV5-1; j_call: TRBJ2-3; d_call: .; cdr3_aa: CASSDPESTDTQYF; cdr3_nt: TGCGCCAGCAGCGACCCCGAGAGCACAGATACGCAGTATTTT
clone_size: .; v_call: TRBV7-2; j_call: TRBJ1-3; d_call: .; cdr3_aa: CASSFPARGNTIYF; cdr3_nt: TGTGCCAGCAGCTTTCCCGCTCGAGGAAACACCATATATTTT
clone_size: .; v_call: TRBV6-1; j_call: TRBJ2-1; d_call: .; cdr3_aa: CASSEAGANSYNEQFF; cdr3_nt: TGTGCCAGCAGTGAAGCCGGGGCCAACTCCTACAATGAGCAGTTCTTC
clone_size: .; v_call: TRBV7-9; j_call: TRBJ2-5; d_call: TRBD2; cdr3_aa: CASRSRGGQETQYF; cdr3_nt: TGTGCCAGCAGATCGCGGGGGGGACAAGAGACCCAGTACTTC
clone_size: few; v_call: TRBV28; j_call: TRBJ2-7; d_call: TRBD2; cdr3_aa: CASSLWSGRADEQYF; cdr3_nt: TGTGCCAGCAGTTTATGGAGCGGGAGGGCCGACGAGCAGTACTTC
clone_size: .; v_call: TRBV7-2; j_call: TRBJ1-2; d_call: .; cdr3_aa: CASSQEAGLGGYTF; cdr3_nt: TGTGCCAGCAGCCAGGAGGCGGGGCTAGGTGGCTACACCTTC
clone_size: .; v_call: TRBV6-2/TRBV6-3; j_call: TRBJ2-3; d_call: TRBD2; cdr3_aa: CASTPRQRETDTQYF; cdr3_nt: TGTGCCAGCACCCCCCGGCAGCGGGAAACAGATACGCAGTATTTT
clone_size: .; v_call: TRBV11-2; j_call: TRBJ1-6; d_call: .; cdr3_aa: CASSSGHHDSPLHF; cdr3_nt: TGTGCCAGCAGTTCGGGGCACCATGATTCACCCCTCCACTTT
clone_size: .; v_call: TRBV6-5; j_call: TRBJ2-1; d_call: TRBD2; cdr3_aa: CASSLQRLAGAPSLEQFF; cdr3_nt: TGTGCCAGCAGTTTACAACGACTAGCGGGGGCCCCCTCTCTTGAGCAGTTCTTC
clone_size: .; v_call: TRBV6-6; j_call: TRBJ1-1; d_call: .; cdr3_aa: CASSYGPGGEAFF; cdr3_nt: TGTGCCAGCAGTTACGGGCCCGGGGGTGAAGCTTTCTTT
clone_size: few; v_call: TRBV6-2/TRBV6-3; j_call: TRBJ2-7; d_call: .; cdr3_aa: CASSPAGTSYEQYF; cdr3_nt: TGTGCCAGCAGCCCCGCTGGGACGTCCTACGAGCAGTACTTC
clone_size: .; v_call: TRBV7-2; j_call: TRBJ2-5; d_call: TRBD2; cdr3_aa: CASSLWGLAGGPGETQYF; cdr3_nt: TGTGCCAGCAGCTTATGGGGACTAGCGGGAGGGCCCGGGGAGACCCAGTACTTC
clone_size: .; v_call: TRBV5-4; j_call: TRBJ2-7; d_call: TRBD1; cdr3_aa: CASSPTWGTGSYEQYF; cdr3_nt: TGTGCCAGCAGCCCAACCTGGGGGACAGGGTCCTACGAGCAGTACTTC
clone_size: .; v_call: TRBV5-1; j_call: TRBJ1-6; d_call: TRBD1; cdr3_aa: CASSWGQGIDSPLHF; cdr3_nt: TGCGCCAGCAGCTGGGGACAGGGGATTGATTCACCCCTCCACTTT
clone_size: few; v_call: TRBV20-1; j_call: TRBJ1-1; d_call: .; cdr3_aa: CSAPPALTNTEAFF; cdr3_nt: TGCAGTGCACCCCCGGCACTTACGAACACTGAAGCTTTCTTT
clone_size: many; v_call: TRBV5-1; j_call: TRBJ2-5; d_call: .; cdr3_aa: CASSPETGPQETQYF; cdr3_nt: TGCGCCAGCAGCCCCGAGACCGGCCCTCAAGAGACCCAGTACTTC
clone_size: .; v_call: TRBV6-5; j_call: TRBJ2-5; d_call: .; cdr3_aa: CASQRGELSETQYF; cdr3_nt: TGTGCCAGTCAGCGTGGGGAATTATCAGAGACCCAGTACTTC
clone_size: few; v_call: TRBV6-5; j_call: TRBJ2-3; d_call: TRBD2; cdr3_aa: CASQWGLGTDTQYF; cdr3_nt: TGTGCCAGCCAATGGGGACTAGGCACAGATACGCAGTATTTT
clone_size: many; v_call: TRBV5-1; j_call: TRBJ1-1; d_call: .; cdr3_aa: CASSLGGTAMNTEAFF; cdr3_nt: TGCGCCAGCAGCTTGGGGGGTACTGCTATGAACACTGAAGCTTTCTTT
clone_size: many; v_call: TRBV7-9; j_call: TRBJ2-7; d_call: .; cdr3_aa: CASSLSSNEQYF; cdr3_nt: TGTGCCAGCAGCTTAAGTAGTAACGAGCAGTACTTC
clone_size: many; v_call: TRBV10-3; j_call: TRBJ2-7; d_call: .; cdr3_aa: CAISDYPEQYF; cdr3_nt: TGTGCCATCAGCGACTATCCTGAGCAGTACTTC
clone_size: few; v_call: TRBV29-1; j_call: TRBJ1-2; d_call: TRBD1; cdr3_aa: CSVRQGSYYGYTF; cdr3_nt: TGCAGCGTTCGACAGGGCTCTTACTATGGCTACACCTTC
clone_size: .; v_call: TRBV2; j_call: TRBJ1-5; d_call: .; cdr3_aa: CASAERQFNQPQHF; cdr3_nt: TGTGCCAGCGCTGAGCGACAGTTCAATCAGCCCCAGCATTTT
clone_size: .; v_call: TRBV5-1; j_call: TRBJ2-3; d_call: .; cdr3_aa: CASSLMALPTDTQYF; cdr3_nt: TGCGCCAGCAGCTTGATGGCCCTCCCTACAGATACGCAGTATTTT
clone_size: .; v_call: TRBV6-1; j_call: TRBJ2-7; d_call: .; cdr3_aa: CASSRIGLSYEQYF; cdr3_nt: TGTGCCAGCTCCCGCATAGGACTGTCTTACGAGCAGTACTTC
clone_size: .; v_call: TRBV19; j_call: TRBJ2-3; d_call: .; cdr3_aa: CASSIATSPQGTDTQYF; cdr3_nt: TGTGCCAGTAGTATAGCCACTAGCCCCCAGGGCACAGATACGCAGTATTTT
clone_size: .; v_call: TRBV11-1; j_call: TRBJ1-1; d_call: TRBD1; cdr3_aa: CASSSALTGTYGNTEAFF; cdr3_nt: TGTGCCAGCAGCTCCGCCCTGACAGGGACTTATGGGAACACTGAAGCTTTCTTT
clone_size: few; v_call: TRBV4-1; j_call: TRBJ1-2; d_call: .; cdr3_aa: CASSQDQTSGLGYTF; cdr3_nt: TGCGCCAGCAGCCAAGATCAGACCTCGGGTCTTGGCTACACCTTC
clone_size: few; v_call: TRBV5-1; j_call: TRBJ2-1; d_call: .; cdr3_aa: CASSSGAGHNEQFF; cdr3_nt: TGCGCCAGCAGCTCCGGAGCGGGTCACAATGAGCAGTTCTTC
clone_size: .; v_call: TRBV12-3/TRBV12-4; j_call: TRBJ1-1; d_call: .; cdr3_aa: CASSYRAMNTEAFF; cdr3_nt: TGTGCCAGCAGTTATCGGGCAATGAACACTGAAGCTTTCTTT